The TCR beta chain described here comes from a study of control samples from healthy donors and cancer patients. This CDR3 region has 11 residues. Germline-derived CDR1 and CDR2 are SGHTA and FQGNSA. The V end lost 2 bases, the J end lost 5 bases, and 4 bases lay between the germline ends. Repertoires were generated with immunoSEQ multiplex PCR, while TCRdb's copy carries only in-frame clones and drops some. The repertoire consists of 350,000 to 450,000 clones, with around 90% occurring once and the leading ten covering around 6.8%. The rearrangement joins TRBV7-2 to TRBJ2-7; D unclear. This receptor was obtained from a man aged 35 to 55 with head and neck cancer. Sequencing input: PBMCs. The CDR3 sequence: CASSLSHEQYF. CDR3 nucleotides: TGTGCCAGCAGCTTATCACACGAGCAGTACTTC.